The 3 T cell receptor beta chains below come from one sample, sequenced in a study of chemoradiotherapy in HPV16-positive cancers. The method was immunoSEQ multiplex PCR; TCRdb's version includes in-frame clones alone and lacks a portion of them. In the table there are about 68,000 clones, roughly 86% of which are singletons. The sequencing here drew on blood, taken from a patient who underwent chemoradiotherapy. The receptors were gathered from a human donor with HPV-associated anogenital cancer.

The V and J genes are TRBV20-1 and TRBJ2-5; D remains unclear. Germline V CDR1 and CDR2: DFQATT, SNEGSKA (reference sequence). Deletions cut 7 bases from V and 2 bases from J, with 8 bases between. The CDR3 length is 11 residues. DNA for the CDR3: TGCAGTGGGCAGATTCAAGAGACCCAGTACTTC. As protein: CSGQIQETQYF.

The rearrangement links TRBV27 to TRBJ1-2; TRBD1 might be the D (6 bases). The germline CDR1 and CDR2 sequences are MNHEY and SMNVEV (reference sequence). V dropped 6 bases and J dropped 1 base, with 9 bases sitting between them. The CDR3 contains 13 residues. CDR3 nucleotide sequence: TGTGCCAGCAGAAACAGGGTTAACTATGGCTACACCTTC. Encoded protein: CASRNRVNYGYTF.

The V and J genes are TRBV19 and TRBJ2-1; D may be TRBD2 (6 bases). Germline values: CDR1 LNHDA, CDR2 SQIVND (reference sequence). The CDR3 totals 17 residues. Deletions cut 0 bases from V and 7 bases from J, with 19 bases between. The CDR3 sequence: CASSIDWGGGARNEQFF. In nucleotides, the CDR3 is TGTGCCAGTAGTATAGATTGGGGTGGAGGGGCTAGGAATGAGCAGTTCTTC.